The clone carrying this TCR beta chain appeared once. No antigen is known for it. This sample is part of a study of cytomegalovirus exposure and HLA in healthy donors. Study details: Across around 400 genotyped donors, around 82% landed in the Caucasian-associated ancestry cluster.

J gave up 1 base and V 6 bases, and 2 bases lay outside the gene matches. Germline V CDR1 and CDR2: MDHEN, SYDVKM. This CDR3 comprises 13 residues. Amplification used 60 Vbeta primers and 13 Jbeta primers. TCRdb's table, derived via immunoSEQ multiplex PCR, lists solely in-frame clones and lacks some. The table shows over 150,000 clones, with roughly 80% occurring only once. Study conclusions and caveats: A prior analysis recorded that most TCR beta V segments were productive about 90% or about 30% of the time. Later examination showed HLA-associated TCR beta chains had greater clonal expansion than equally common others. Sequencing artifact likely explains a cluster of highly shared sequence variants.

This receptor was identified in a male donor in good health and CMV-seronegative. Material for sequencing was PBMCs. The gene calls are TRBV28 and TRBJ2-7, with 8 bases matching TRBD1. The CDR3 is CASRGTGSYEQYF. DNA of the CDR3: TGTGCCAGCAGAGGGACAGGATCCTACGAGCAGTACTTC.